This T cell receptor (beta chain) originates from a study of T-cell memory formation after mild COVID-19. Study overall: Clusters were largely donor specific.

Germline values: CDR1 SGHTA, CDR2 FQGNSA. V lost 3 bases, J lost 0 bases, and 18 bases lay in between. The CDR3 has 19 residues. As concerns this clonotype: Its antigen is not known.

Using constant-segment primers, 5'RACE produced TCR alpha and TCR beta cDNA libraries carrying sample barcodes and UMIs. TCRdb re-called the 5' RACE reads with MiXCR, one entry per CDR3 protein. Of about 350,000 distinct CDR3 sequences in the sample, roughly 13% were seen once. Study observations and caveats: Pre-infection memory already had some responding clones, implying cross-reactive memory joined.

The sample comprised PBMCs or a T cell subset sorted from them (not recorded which). This chain links TRBV7-2 with TRBJ2-6; unclear D gene. This receptor was obtained from a young man who had mild COVID-19 (a few samples of this study predate the infection). Cell type and time point are not known. The CDR3 bases are TGTGCCAGCAGCTTGGTTTCTCTAAACCGGTTCTCTGGGGCCAACGTCCTGACTTTC. Its protein product is CASSLVSLNRFSGANVLTF.